Shown below are 24 T cell receptor beta chains from a single sample sequenced in a study of T cell repertoires in breast cancer. An expanded emulsion RT-PCR with primers for all TCR V genes paired CD8+ T cell chains. A second nested PCR with blocking oligonucleotides suppressed unpaired genes. MiXCR, applied by TCRdb to the emulsion pairing reads, yields one record per CDR3 protein. The sample holds roughly 40,000 distinct CDR3 sequences, 45% seen once. Sample: CD8+ T cells. These receptors all come from a pool of human donors with breast cancer or a healthy control (not recorded which).

The J gene is TRBJ1-1, the V gene TRBV7-6; possible D gene TRBD1, 5 bases. CDR1 SGHVS and CDR2 FNYEAQ come from the germline V gene. The length of the CDR3 is 16 residues. V lost 2 bases, J lost 4 bases, and 17 bases lay in between. CDR3 amino acids: CASSLLGDPKLTEAFF. The CDR3 DNA reads TGTGCCAGCAGCTTATTAGGGGACCCAAAACTCACTGAAGCTTTCTTT.

About this clonotype: A much larger clone differs from this one at a single base, so this may be a read error. This chain joins TRBV28 and TRBJ2-2; D might be TRBD2 (5 bases). CDR3 length equals 14 residues. Germline values: CDR1 MDHEN, CDR2 SYDVKM. The CDR3 nucleotides read TGTGCCAGCAGTTCGACGTTCACTCCCGGGGAGCTGTCTTTT. Translating it yields CASSSTFTPGELSF.

This clonotype was observed a handful of times. The chain's CDR3 is CSARREGVGYTF. The CDR3 nucleotides are TGCAGTGCTAGACGGGAGGGGGTTGGCTACACCTTC. The rearrangement uses TRBV20-1 and TRBJ1-2; D is perhaps TRBD1 (6 bases). The CDR3 totals 12 residues. CDR1 DFQATT and CDR2 SNEGSKA come from the germline V gene (reference sequence). Trimming took off 2 bases at V and 7 bases at J, with 11 bases between the two ends.

At least ten counts were recorded for this clonotype. This chain links TRBV28 with TRBJ2-5; D is unclear. Trimming shortened V by 5 bases and J by 1 base, and 8 bases separated the two germline ends. This CDR3 has 13 amino acids. Germline lookup yields CDR1 MDHEN and CDR2 SYDVKM. CDR3 DNA sequence: TGTGCCAGCAGTATGACGGTCCAAGAGACCCAGTACTTC. It codes for CASSMTVQETQYF.

The genes are TRBV7-9 and TRBJ2-3; TRBD2 might be the D (6 bases). Germline assignment: CDR1 SEHNR and CDR2 FQNEAQ (reference sequence). V lost 4 bases and J 0 bases, leaving 14 bases between the germline ends. There are 16 residues in the CDR3. CDR3 DNA sequence: TGTGCCAGCAGCTCAGGGAGGTGGGCTAGCACAGATACGCAGTATTTT. The encoded protein is CASSSGRWASTDTQYF.

This clonotype was seen only a few times. The genes are TRBV7-3 and TRBJ2-1; D may be TRBD2 (6 bases). V shed 1 base and J shed 9 bases, with 10 bases lying between them. Germline V gives CDR1 SGHTA, CDR2 FQGTGA. This CDR3 has 13 residues. DNA of the CDR3: TGTGCCAGCAGCTTAAGAGGTAGCGGTGAGCAGTTCTTC. It codes for CASSLRGSGEQFF.

The V call is TRBV19, the J call TRBJ2-7; TRBD1 matches at 7 bases. This CDR3 is 13 amino acids long. Germline assignment: CDR1 LNHDA and CDR2 SQIVND (reference sequence). The junction had 4 bases not matched to a gene; V was cut back by 5 bases and J by 3 bases. CDR3 in DNA: TGTGCCAGTAGTGCTGGACAGGTCTACGAGCAGTACTTC. It encodes CASSAGQVYEQYF.

This clonotype was counted only a few times. J is TRBJ2-7 and V is TRBV20-1, with D possibly matching TRBD2 (5 bases). The CDR3 is 16 residues long. Between the trimmed V and J ends, which lost 0 bases and 4 bases, there was a span of 19 bases. Germline CDR1 is DFQATT and CDR2 is SNEGSKA (reference sequence). The DNA of the CDR3 is TGCAGTGCTAGAGATCAGACTGAAACCGGGAAGTACGAGCAGTACTTC. Translation gives CSARDQTETGKYEQYF.

This clonotype appeared a few times. The chain recombines TRBV20-1 with TRBJ1-3, with D unclear. The CDR3 is 12 amino acids. CDR1 is DFQATT, CDR2 SNEGSKA, per germline (reference sequence). With 5 bases removed from V and 2 bases from J, the gap between germline ends came to 7 bases. The CDR3 DNA reads TGCAGTGCTCCCGCTCCTGGAAACACCATATATTTT. It translates to CSAPAPGNTIYF.

The rearrangement links TRBV9 to TRBJ2-5, with D possibly TRBD1 on 5 matching bases. V gave up 0 bases and J gave up 0 bases, with 6 bases separating them. The V gene's germline CDR1 is SGDLS and CDR2 YYNGEE. The length of the CDR3 is 14 residues. CDR3 protein: CASSVGRDQETQYF. The DNA for the CDR3 is TGTGCCAGCAGCGTAGGCAGGGACCAAGAGACCCAGTACTTC.

As for this clonotype: It may be a read error: a sequence one base away is much more abundant. This rearrangement joins TRBV20-1 to TRBJ1-6, with 11 bases fitting TRBD1. Germline V gene sequence: CDR1 DFQATT, CDR2 SNEGSKA (reference sequence). This CDR3 has 17 amino acids. Here the CDR3 DNA reads TGCAGTGATAGAGTGGGGGACAGGGGGTCGGCTAGCTCACCCCTCCACTTT. Translating gives CSDRVGDRGSASSPLHF.

V is TRBV20-1 and J is TRBJ1-6; 8 bases align to TRBD1. Per germline, CDR1 DFQATT and CDR2 SNEGSKA (reference sequence). V shed 4 bases, J shed 7 bases, and the junction held 6 bases outside the gene matches. The CDR3 runs to 14 residues. The DNA of the CDR3 is TGCAGTGCTACCTCCGGGACAGGAAATTCACCCCTCCACTTT. Residues: CSATSGTGNSPLHF.

By sample fraction, this clonotype is medium-sized. The chain combines TRBV4-1 with TRBJ1-1; D unclear. Germline V lookup: CDR1 MGHRA, CDR2 YSYEKL. This CDR3 contains 16 residues. V lost 4 bases and J 0 bases, leaving 15 bases between the germline ends. The CDR3 spells CASSPLPGRLNTEAFF. CDR3 DNA sequence: TGCGCCAGCAGCCCCCTTCCCGGTAGACTGAACACTGAAGCTTTCTTT.

The gene calls are TRBV27 and TRBJ1-4; tentatively, D is TRBD1 (6 bases). Germline CDR1 is MNHEY and CDR2 is SMNVEV (reference sequence). Trimming removed 5 bases at V and 3 bases at J, with 10 bases between. This CDR3 is 14 amino acids long. CDR3 amino acids: CASSLSGANEKLFF. CDR3 coding DNA: TGTGCCAGCAGTCTCTCAGGGGCTAATGAAAAACTGTTTTTT.

V usage is TRBV19 and J usage is TRBJ2-3; 11 nucleotides agree with TRBD2. Germline V CDR1 and CDR2: LNHDA, SQIVND (reference sequence). The CDR3 is made up of 14 amino acids. V lost 3 bases to trimming and J lost 4 bases; unmatched junction nucleotides: 0. CDR3: CASSMGLAADTQYF. The DNA of the CDR3 is TGTGCCAGTAGTATGGGACTAGCGGCAGATACGCAGTATTTT.

With regard to this clonotype: A much larger clone differs by one base, so this may be a read error. Here the CDR3 reads CSANAYRGEINEKLFF. In DNA, the CDR3 is TGCAGTGCCAACGCCTACAGGGGGGAGATTAATGAAAAACTGTTTTTT. The rearrangement joins TRBV20-1 to TRBJ1-4; 8 bases align to TRBD1. Per the germline V gene, CDR1 is DFQATT and CDR2 is SNEGSKA (reference sequence). V lost 6 bases to trimming and J lost 4 bases; unmatched junction nucleotides: 13. The CDR3 consists of 16 residues.

The rearrangement uses TRBV5-1 and TRBJ2-5; D remains unclear. V lost 0 bases, J lost 2 bases, and 5 bases lay in between. Germline V gene lookup returns CDR1 SGHRS and CDR2 YFSETQ. This CDR3 is built from 13 residues. The CDR3, as DNA: TGCGCCAGCAGCTTGGGCAGACAAGAGACCCAGTACTTC. It is translated as CASSLGRQETQYF.

The rearrangement links TRBV7-9 to TRBJ1-2; weak D call: TRBD1 (5 bases). The CDR3 consists of 15 residues. Trimming took off 1 base at V and 0 bases at J, with 9 bases between the two ends. CDR1 SEHNR and CDR2 FQNEAQ come from the germline V gene (reference sequence). The DNA of the CDR3 is TGTGCCAGCAGCTTAGGGGGCCAAGCTAACTATGGCTACACCTTC. The encoded protein is CASSLGGQANYGYTF.

This clonotype has at least ten counts. The rearrangement uses TRBV6-5 and TRBJ2-1; D is undetermined. The length of the CDR3 is 13 residues. Germline V lookup: CDR1 MNHEY, CDR2 SVGAGI. Deletions cut 2 bases from V and 2 bases from J, with 4 bases between. The CDR3 DNA sequence: TGTGCCAGCAGTTACAGCACCTACAATGAGCAGTTCTTC. This translates into CASSYSTYNEQFF.

This clonotype was counted at least ten times. The germline gene is not matched at one end of the junction; a read error may be the cause. This chain joins TRBV27 and TRBJ1-5; no clear D. The CDR3 is 13 amino acids. The germline CDR1 and CDR2 sequences are MNHEY and SMNVEV (reference sequence). This CDR3 is CASSFGFNEPQHF. CDR3 DNA sequence: TGTGCCAGCAGTTTCGGCTTCAATGAGCCCCAGCATTTT.

This clonotype was recorded only once. Given a much more abundant clone one base away, this may be a read error. The rearrangement joins TRBV27 to TRBJ2-7; the D gene could be TRBD1 or TRBD2 (5 bases each). The CDR3 has 15 amino acids. Germline CDR1 and CDR2: MNHEY and SMNVEV (reference sequence). Trimming took off 1 base at V and 5 bases at J, with 15 bases between the two ends. The CDR3 DNA reads TGTGCCAGCAGTTTATTGGGGACGCCGTCCCACGAGCAGTACTTC. It translates to CASSLLGTPSHEQYF.

Comments on this clonotype: A much larger clone differs from this one at a single base, so this may be a read error. The chain has TRBV6-5 and TRBJ1-5, with 8 bases aligning to TRBD1. CDR3 length equals 14 residues. J gave up 2 bases and V 6 bases, and 3 bases lay outside the gene matches. Germline V lookup: CDR1 MNHEY, CDR2 SVGAGI. The CDR3 DNA follows: TGTGCCAGCAGAGACAGGGGTCGCAATCAGCCCCAGCATTTT. It is translated as CASRDRGRNQPQHF.

This clonotype was detected many times. This sequence joins TRBV20-1 and TRBJ1-1; 7 bases match TRBD1. Trimming removed 3 bases from V and 0 bases from J; junction bases left unmatched: 13. CDR1 is DFQATT and CDR2 is SNEGSKA in the germline V gene (reference sequence). The CDR3 has 17 amino acids. The CDR3 sequence: CSASGGETGRVNTEAFF. The CDR3 DNA reads TGCAGTGCTAGTGGAGGGGAGACAGGGAGGGTGAACACTGAAGCTTTCTTT.

The chain carries TRBV5-1 and TRBJ1-2; D is undetermined. Trimming left V 1 base short and J 3 bases short, with 13 bases between. The germline V gene encodes CDR1 SGHRS and CDR2 YFSETQ. The CDR3 contains 15 residues. The DNA for the CDR3 is TGCGCCAGCAGCTTGTCACGGGGAACGGACTATGGCTACACCTTC. It is translated as CASSLSRGTDYGYTF.